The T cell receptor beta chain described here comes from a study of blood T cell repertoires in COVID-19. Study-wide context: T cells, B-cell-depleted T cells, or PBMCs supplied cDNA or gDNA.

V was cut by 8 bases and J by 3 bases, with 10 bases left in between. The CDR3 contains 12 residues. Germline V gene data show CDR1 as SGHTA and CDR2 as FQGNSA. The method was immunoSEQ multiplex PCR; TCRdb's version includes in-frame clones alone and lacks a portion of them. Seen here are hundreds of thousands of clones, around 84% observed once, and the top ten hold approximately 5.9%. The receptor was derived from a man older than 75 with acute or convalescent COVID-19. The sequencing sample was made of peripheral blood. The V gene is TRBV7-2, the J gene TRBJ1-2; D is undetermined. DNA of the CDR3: TGTGCCAGCGCCGCGACACACTATGGCTACACCTTC. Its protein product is CASAATHYGYTF.